The TCR beta chain described here comes from a study of blood T cell repertoires in COVID-19. Study summary: The analysed material was cDNA or gDNA that came from T cells, B-cell-depleted T cells, or PBMCs.

The CDR3 contains 17 residues. Per germline, CDR1 SGHDT and CDR2 YYEEEE. Trimming pared 2 bases from V and 0 bases from J, leaving 15 bases between. This clone was seen only once. Per the study methods: Amplification of reference gene primers was used by the study to estimate nucleated cell counts. Repertoires were generated with immunoSEQ multiplex PCR, while TCRdb's copy carries only in-frame clones and drops some. V and J calls and clone size are those listed in that table; D and trimming were worked out from the DNA. The sample has approximately 210,000 clones, about 91% seen once. The sequenced sample was peripheral blood. This TCR was recovered from a man aged 25 to 40 with acute or convalescent COVID-19. The rearrangement joins TRBV5-6 to TRBJ1-3; a weak D match, TRBD1 (6 bases). The CDR3 reads CASSLQGRTNSGNTIYF. CDR3 in DNA: TGTGCCAGCAGCTTACAGGGCCGGACGAACTCTGGAAACACCATATATTTT.